This TCR beta chain was obtained from a study of OX40 agonist ivuxolimab in advanced cancers. Turning to the study itself: Participants, about 83% male, averaged around 60 years of age, ranging from 23 to 79. Antecedent anti-PD-1, anti-PD-L1 or anti-CTLA-4 therapy was permissible, with roughly 40% having received some.

Germline V CDR1 and CDR2: SGHNT, YYREEE (reference sequence). The length of the CDR3 is 15 residues. V lost 0 bases to trimming and J lost 3 bases; unmatched junction nucleotides: 4. Clones were read by immunoSEQ multiplex PCR, and TCRdb kept only the in-frame ones, dropping some. The sample holds 34,000 or so clones, more than 80% seen once. The V gene is TRBV5-4, the J gene TRBJ2-3; 7 bases are shared with TRBD2. The source of this sequence is an adult with an advanced solid tumor such as melanoma, head and neck, liver or kidney cancer. Sequencing used CD4+ or CD8+ T cells sorted from blood, obtained in a trial of the OX40 agonist ivuxolimab. This CDR3 is CASSLAREGTDTQYF. CDR3 DNA: TGTGCCAGCAGCTTGGCCAGGGAGGGGACAGATACGCAGTATTTT.